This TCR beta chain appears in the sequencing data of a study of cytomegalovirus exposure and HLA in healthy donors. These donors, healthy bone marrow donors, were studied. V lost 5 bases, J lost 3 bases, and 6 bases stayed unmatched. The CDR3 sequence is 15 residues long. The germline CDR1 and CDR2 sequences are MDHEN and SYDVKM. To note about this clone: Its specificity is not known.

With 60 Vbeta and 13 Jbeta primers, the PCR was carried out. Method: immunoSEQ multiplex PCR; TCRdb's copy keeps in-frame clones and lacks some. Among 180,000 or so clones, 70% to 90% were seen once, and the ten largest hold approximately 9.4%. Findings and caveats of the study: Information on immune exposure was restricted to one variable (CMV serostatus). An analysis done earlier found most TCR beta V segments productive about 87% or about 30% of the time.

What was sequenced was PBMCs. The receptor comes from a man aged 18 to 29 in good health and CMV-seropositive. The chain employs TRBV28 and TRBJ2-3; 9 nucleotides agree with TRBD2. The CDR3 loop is CASSVSGGPTDTQYF. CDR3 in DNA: TGTGCCAGCAGTGTAAGCGGGGGGCCAACAGATACGCAGTATTTT.